Listed below are T cell receptor beta chains from one sample, sequenced in a study of early T cells in non-severe SARS-CoV-2 infection. TCRdb reprocessed the 5' RACE reads with MiXCR, giving one entry per CDR3 protein. The table lists approximately 71,000 distinct CDR3 sequences, roughly 10% of them singletons. The sample consisted of whole blood. These receptors all come from an adult who was a healthcare worker with PCR-confirmed SARS-CoV-2 infection or an uninfected control (not recorded which). The CDR3 runs from the conserved cysteine through the conserved F or W. A D gene is named only where the DNA matches it firmly. Rows may omit the clone size; those that give it use once, few, many or a size class.

cdr3_aa: CATSDSYTSGRRNEQFF; cdr3_nt: TGTGCCACCAGTGATTCCTATACTAGCGGGAGGAGGAATGAGCAGTTCTTC; d_call: TRBD2; clone_size: many; v_call: TRBV24-1; j_call: TRBJ2-1; cdr3_length: 17
cdr3_aa: CASEQGFRAFF; cdr3_nt: TGTGCCAGCGAACAGGGGTTTCGAGCTTTCTTT; d_call: TRBD1; clone_size: NA; v_call: TRBV6-2/TRBV6-3; j_call: TRBJ1-1; cdr3_length: 11
cdr3_aa: CASSVSSHTEAFF; cdr3_nt: TGTGCCAGCAGCGTATCTTCCCACACTGAAGCTTTCTTT; d_call: NA; clone_size: many; v_call: TRBV9; j_call: TRBJ1-1; cdr3_length: 13
cdr3_aa: CASSLEHEFGYTF; cdr3_nt: TGCGCCAGCAGCTTGGAACACGAGTTCGGCTACACCTTC; d_call: NA; clone_size: many; v_call: TRBV5-1; j_call: TRBJ1-2; cdr3_length: 13
cdr3_aa: CASSLDGRANEQFF; cdr3_nt: TGTGCCAGCAGCTTGGACGGGAGGGCCAATGAGCAGTTCTTC; d_call: TRBD2; clone_size: few; v_call: TRBV5-6; j_call: TRBJ2-1; cdr3_length: 14
cdr3_aa: CASSNDDGGSYNEQFF; cdr3_nt: TGCGCCAGCAGCAACGACGACGGGGGCTCCTACAATGAGCAGTTCTTC; d_call: NA; clone_size: few; v_call: TRBV5-1; j_call: TRBJ2-1; cdr3_length: 16
cdr3_aa: CASSRTDLTDTQYF; cdr3_nt: TGTGCCAGCAGCCGGACCGATCTCACAGATACGCAGTATTTT; d_call: NA; clone_size: NA; v_call: TRBV6-2/TRBV6-3; j_call: TRBJ2-3; cdr3_length: 14
cdr3_aa: CASSEMGSPLHF; cdr3_nt: TGTGCCAGCAGTGAAATGGGATCACCCCTCCACTTT; d_call: NA; clone_size: few; v_call: TRBV6-1; j_call: TRBJ1-6; cdr3_length: 12
cdr3_aa: CASSSQGQTYEQYF; cdr3_nt: TGTGCCAGCAGTTCCCAAGGTCAGACCTACGAGCAGTACTTC; d_call: NA; clone_size: many; v_call: TRBV12-3/TRBV12-4; j_call: TRBJ2-7; cdr3_length: 14
cdr3_aa: CASSQVGSGITEAFF; cdr3_nt: TGTGCCAGCAGCCAAGTGGGCAGTGGTATCACTGAAGCTTTCTTT; d_call: NA; clone_size: NA; v_call: TRBV3-1; j_call: TRBJ1-1; cdr3_length: 15
cdr3_aa: CASSLEPSGTGQFF; cdr3_nt: TGTGCCAGCAGCTTAGAGCCTAGCGGGACGGGGCAGTTCTTC; d_call: TRBD2; clone_size: few; v_call: TRBV11-2; j_call: TRBJ2-1; cdr3_length: 14
cdr3_aa: CSVASANEQFF; cdr3_nt: TGCAGCGTCGCTAGCGCCAATGAGCAGTTCTTC; d_call: NA; clone_size: few; v_call: TRBV29-1; j_call: TRBJ2-1; cdr3_length: 11
cdr3_aa: CASSPGTTGGELFF; cdr3_nt: TGTGCCAGCAGCCCAGGGACCACGGGCGGGGAGCTGTTTTTT; d_call: NA; clone_size: NA; v_call: TRBV7-3; j_call: TRBJ2-2; cdr3_length: 14
cdr3_aa: CASSLGAGPTGELFF; cdr3_nt: TGTGCCAGCAGCTTAGGGGCGGGCCCCACCGGGGAGCTGTTTTTT; d_call: NA; clone_size: NA; v_call: TRBV11-2; j_call: TRBJ2-2; cdr3_length: 15
cdr3_aa: CASSLGPPQETQYF; cdr3_nt: TGTGCCAGCAGCTTAGGACCCCCTCAAGAGACCCAGTACTTC; d_call: NA; clone_size: NA; v_call: TRBV11-2; j_call: TRBJ2-5; cdr3_length: 14
cdr3_aa: CASSPGTSSKSRPYGYTF; cdr3_nt: TGTGCCAGCAGTCCCGGGACATCATCAAAGTCTCGTCCCTATGGCTACACCTTC; d_call: NA; clone_size: few; v_call: TRBV5-6; j_call: TRBJ1-2; cdr3_length: 18
cdr3_aa: CASSQHTGVGGYTF; cdr3_nt: TGTGCCAGCAGCCAACACACAGGGGTAGGTGGCTACACCTTC; d_call: TRBD1; clone_size: few; v_call: TRBV3-1; j_call: TRBJ1-2; cdr3_length: 14
cdr3_aa: CASWERAGEQYF; cdr3_nt: TGTGCCAGCTGGGAACGGGCAGGGGAGCAGTACTTC; d_call: NA; clone_size: once; v_call: TRBV2; j_call: TRBJ2-7; cdr3_length: 12
cdr3_aa: CASSQEAGQGSNQPQHF; cdr3_nt: TGCGCCAGCAGCCAAGAAGCGGGACAGGGAAGCAATCAGCCCCAGCATTTT; d_call: TRBD1; clone_size: NA; v_call: TRBV4-1; j_call: TRBJ1-5; cdr3_length: 17
cdr3_aa: CAISDGTRGLYEQYF; cdr3_nt: TGTGCCATCAGTGACGGGACTAGAGGCCTCTACGAGCAGTACTTC; d_call: TRBD2; clone_size: NA; v_call: TRBV10-3; j_call: TRBJ2-7; cdr3_length: 15
cdr3_aa: CASSELLAGGLGETQYF; cdr3_nt: TGTGCCAGCAGTGAATTGCTAGCGGGAGGATTAGGAGAGACCCAGTACTTC; d_call: TRBD2; clone_size: few; v_call: TRBV2; j_call: TRBJ2-5; cdr3_length: 17
cdr3_aa: CASSGRLNYGYTF; cdr3_nt: TGCGCCAGCAGCGGAAGGCTTAACTATGGCTACACCTTC; d_call: NA; clone_size: few; v_call: TRBV5-1; j_call: TRBJ1-2; cdr3_length: 13
cdr3_aa: CASSYRTTPTNEQFF; cdr3_nt: TGTGCCAGCAGTTACAGGACTACCCCGACCAATGAGCAGTTCTTC; d_call: NA; clone_size: few; v_call: TRBV6-2/TRBV6-3; j_call: TRBJ2-1; cdr3_length: 15
cdr3_aa: CASSQGPENNSPLHF; cdr3_nt: TGTGCCAGCAGCCAAGGACCAGAGAATAATTCACCCCTCCACTTT; d_call: NA; clone_size: NA; v_call: TRBV12-3/TRBV12-4; j_call: TRBJ1-6; cdr3_length: 15
cdr3_aa: CASSPRAALQETQYF; cdr3_nt: TGTGCCAGCTCTCCAAGGGCGGCTCTCCAAGAGACCCAGTACTTC; d_call: NA; clone_size: many; v_call: TRBV18; j_call: TRBJ2-5; cdr3_length: 15
cdr3_aa: CASSQDRGQAASGF; cdr3_nt: TGTGCCAGCAGCCAAGATCGGGGACAGGCCGCTTCGGGCTTC; d_call: TRBD1; clone_size: few; v_call: TRBV3-1; j_call: TRBJ2-1; cdr3_length: 14
cdr3_aa: CASSPTPAAGLDTQYF; cdr3_nt: TGTGCCAGCAGCCCCACGCCAGCCGCTGGGTTGGATACGCAGTATTTT; d_call: NA; clone_size: few; v_call: TRBV5-5; j_call: TRBJ2-3; cdr3_length: 16
cdr3_aa: CASSSIRQGLREKLFF; cdr3_nt: TGTGCCAGCAGCTCAATACGACAGGGTTTACGGGAAAAACTGTTTTTT; d_call: TRBD1; clone_size: few; v_call: TRBV11-2; j_call: TRBJ1-4; cdr3_length: 16